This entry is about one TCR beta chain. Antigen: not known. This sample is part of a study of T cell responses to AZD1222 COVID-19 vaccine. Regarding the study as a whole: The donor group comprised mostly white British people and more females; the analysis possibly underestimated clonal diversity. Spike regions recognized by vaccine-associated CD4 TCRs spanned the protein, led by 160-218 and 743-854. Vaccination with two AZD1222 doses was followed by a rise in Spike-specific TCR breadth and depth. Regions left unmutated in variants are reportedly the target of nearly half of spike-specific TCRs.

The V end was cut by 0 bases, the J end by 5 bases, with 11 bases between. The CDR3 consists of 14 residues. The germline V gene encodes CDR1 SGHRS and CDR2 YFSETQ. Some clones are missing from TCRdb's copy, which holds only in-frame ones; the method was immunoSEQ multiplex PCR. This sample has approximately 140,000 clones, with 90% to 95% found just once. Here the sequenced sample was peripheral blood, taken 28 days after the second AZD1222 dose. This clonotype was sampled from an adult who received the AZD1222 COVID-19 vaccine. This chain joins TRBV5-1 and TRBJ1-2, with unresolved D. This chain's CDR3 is CASSLEVSGYGYTF. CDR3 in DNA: TGCGCCAGCAGCTTGGAAGTATCTGGTTATGGCTACACCTTC.